These 4 T cell receptor beta chains were sequenced from one sample in a study of ipilimumab plus nivolumab after autologous stem cell transplantation. Clones were read by immunoSEQ multiplex PCR, and TCRdb kept only the in-frame ones, dropping some. Of 15,000 to 20,000 clones in the sample, about 72% were seen once. This specimen consisted of PBMCs, obtained in a trial of ipilimumab plus nivolumab as post-transplant consolidation. Receptors originate from a male donor with diffuse large B-cell lymphoma.

The rearrangement joins TRBV10-2 to TRBJ2-5, with D perhaps TRBD2 (6 bases). V lost 4 bases and J 5 bases, leaving 14 bases between the germline ends. CDR3 length: 14 residues. Germline loops: CDR1 WSHSY, CDR2 SAAADI. The CDR3 spells CASSVGSLRETQYF. In nucleotides, the CDR3 is TGCGCCAGCAGTGTCGGGAGCCTCCGGGAGACCCAGTACTTC.

The chain is built from TRBV2 and TRBJ2-5; 8 nucleotides line up with TRBD2. This CDR3 is built from 15 residues. Looked up from germline, CDR1 is SNHLY and CDR2 is FYNNEI. V gave up 6 bases and J gave up 1 base; unmatched junction bases: 7. CDR3 DNA: TGTGCCAGCAGCCCACGGGGGGGGCGCCAAGAGACCCAGTACTTC. This encodes CASSPRGGRQETQYF.

This clone is labeled medium-sized (0.01 to 0.1%). The chain couples TRBV30 to TRBJ1-1; D gene ambiguous. Germline V gives CDR1 GTSNPN, CDR2 SVGIG (reference sequence). The V end lost 0 bases, the J end lost 4 bases, and 15 bases lay between the germline ends. This CDR3 has 15 residues. The DNA for the CDR3 is TGTGCCTGGAGTGTACTGATTGGAAGGTTCACTGAAGCTTTCTTT. It translates to CAWSVLIGRFTEAFF.

The chain employs TRBV27 and TRBJ1-2; TRBD1 aligns across 7 bases. The CDR3 is 14 residues long. The V segment lost 6 bases and the J segment 2 bases; nucleotides outside the gene matches: 6. The germline V gene has CDR1 MNHEY and CDR2 SMNVEV (reference sequence). The CDR3 loop is CASSSDRANYGYTF. The CDR3 bases are TGTGCCAGCAGCTCAGACAGGGCCAACTATGGCTACACCTTC.